This T cell receptor (beta chain) was captured in a study of CD8 T cells in ankylosing spondylitis. TCRdb ran MiXCR on the 5' RACE reads and lists one entry per CDR3 protein. The sample consists of some 150,000 distinct CDR3 sequences, about an eighth of them appearing once. The V gene's germline CDR1 is LGHNA and CDR2 YNFKEQ. The CDR3 is 15 amino acids. With 0 bases removed from V and 4 bases from J, the gap between germline ends came to 11 bases. General study points: Disease-associated clones were CD8+ and fairly uncommon in peripheral blood. What appeared characteristic of ankylosing spondylitis blood was a TCR beta motif of seven to nine highly homologous variants.

This clonotype was counted many times. Its specificity is not known. The receptor comes from a female donor with ankylosing spondylitis or in good health (not recorded which). V gene TRBV4-2 combines with J gene TRBJ2-3; D perhaps matches TRBD2 (5 bases). The sequenced material came from blood, either unsorted or a sorted T cell fraction (not recorded which). The CDR3 here is CASSQDRNSADTQYF. The CDR3 coding sequence is TGTGCCAGCAGCCAAGACCGTAATAGCGCAGATACGCAGTATTTT.